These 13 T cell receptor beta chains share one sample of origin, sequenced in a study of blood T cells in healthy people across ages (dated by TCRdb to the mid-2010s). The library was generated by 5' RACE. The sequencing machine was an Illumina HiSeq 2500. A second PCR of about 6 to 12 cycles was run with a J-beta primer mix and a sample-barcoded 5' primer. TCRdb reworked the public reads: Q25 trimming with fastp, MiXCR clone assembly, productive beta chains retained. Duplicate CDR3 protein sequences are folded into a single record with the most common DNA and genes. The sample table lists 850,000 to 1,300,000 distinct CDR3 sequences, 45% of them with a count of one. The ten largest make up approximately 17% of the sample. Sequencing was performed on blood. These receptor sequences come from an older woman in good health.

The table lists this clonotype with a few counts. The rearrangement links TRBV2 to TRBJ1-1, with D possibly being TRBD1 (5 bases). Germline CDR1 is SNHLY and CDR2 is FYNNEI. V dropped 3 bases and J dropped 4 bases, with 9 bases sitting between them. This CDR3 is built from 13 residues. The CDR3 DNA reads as TGTGCCAGCAGTGATGGAGGGACCACTGAAGCTTTCTTT. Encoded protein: CASSDGGTTEAFF.

CDR3 sequence: CASSYSYRSYEQYF. Written as DNA, the CDR3 is TGTGCCAGCAGTTATTCGTACAGATCCTACGAGCAGTACTTC. J is TRBJ2-7 and V is TRBV6-5; D uncertain. Per germline, CDR1 MNHEY and CDR2 SVGAGI. V was clipped by 3 bases and J by 1 base, with 10 bases between them. CDR3 length: 14 amino acids.

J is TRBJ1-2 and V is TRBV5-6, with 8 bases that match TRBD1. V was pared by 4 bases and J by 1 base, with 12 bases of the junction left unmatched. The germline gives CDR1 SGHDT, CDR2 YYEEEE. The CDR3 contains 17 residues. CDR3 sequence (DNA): TGTGCCAGCAGCCCAGTTCCCGGGACAGGACTTAACTATGGCTACACCTTC. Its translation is CASSPVPGTGLNYGYTF.

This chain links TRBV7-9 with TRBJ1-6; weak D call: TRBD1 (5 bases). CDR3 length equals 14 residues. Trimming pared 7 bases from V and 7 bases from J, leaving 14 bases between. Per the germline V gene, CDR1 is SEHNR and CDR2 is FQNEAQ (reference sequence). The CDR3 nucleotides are TGTGCCAGCACCACCGGGACGGAAAATTCACCCCTCCACTTT. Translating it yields CASTTGTENSPLHF.

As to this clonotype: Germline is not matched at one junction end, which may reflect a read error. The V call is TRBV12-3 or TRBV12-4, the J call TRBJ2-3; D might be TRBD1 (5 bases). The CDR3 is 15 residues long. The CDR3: CASSFDRVSTDAQYF. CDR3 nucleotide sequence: TGTGCCAGCAGTTTCGACAGAGTGAGCACAGATGCGCAGTATTTT.

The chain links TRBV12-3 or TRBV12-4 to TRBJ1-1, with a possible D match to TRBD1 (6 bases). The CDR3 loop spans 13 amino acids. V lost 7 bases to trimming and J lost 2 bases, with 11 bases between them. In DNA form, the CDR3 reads TGTGCCAGCACCATCAGGGGAAACACTGAAGCTTTCTTT. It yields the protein CASTIRGNTEAFF.

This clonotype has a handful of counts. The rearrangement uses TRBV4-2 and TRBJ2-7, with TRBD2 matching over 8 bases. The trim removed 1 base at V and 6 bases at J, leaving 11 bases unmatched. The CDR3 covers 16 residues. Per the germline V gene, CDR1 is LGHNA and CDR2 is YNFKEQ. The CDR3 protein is CASSQGTSGSIGEQYF. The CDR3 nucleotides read TGTGCCAGCAGCCAAGGAACTAGCGGTTCTATAGGCGAGCAGTACTTC.

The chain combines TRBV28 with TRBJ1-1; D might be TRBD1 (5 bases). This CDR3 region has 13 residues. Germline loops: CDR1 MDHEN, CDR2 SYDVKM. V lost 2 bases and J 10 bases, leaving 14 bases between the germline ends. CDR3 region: CASSLRAGRVAFF. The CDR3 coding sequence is TGTGCCAGCAGTTTAAGGGCGGGGCGTGTAGCTTTCTTT.

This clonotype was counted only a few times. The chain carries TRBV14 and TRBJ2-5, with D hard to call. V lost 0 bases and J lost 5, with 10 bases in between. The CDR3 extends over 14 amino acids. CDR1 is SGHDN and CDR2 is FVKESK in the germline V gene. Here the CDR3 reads CASSQEDAWETQYF. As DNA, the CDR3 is TGTGCCAGCAGCCAAGAAGATGCGTGGGAGACCCAGTACTTC. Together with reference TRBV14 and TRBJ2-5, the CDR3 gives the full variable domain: EAGVTQFPSHSVIEKGQTVTLRCDPISGHDNLYWYRRVMGKEIKFLLHFVKESKQDESGMPNNRFLAERTGGTYSTLKVQPAELEDSGVYFCASSQEDAWETQYFGPGTRLLVL.

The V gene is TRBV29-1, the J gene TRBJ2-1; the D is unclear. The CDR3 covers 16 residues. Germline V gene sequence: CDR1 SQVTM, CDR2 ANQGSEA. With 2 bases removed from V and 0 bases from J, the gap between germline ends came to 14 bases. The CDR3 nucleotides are TGCAGCGTTGAATCCTCGCAAAAGAGCTCCTACAATGAGCAGTTCTTC. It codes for CSVESSQKSSYNEQFF.

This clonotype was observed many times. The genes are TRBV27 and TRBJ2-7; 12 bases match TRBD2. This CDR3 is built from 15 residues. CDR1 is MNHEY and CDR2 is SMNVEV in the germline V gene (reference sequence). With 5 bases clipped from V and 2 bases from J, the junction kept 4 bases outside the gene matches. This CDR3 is CASSILAGGPYEQYF. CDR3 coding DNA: TGTGCCAGCAGTATACTAGCGGGAGGACCCTACGAGCAGTACTTC.

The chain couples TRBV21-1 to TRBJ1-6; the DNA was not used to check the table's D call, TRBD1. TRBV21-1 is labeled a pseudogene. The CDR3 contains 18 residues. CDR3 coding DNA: TGTGCCAGCAGCAAAGTGGGACGCAACAGCTCCTATAATTCACCCCTCCACTTT. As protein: CASSKVGRNSSYNSPLHF.

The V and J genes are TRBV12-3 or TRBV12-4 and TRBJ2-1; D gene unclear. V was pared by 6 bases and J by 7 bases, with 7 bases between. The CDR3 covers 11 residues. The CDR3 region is CASRGRNEQFF. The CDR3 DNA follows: TGTGCCAGCAGAGGGCGGAATGAGCAGTTCTTC.